This passage covers 27 T cell receptor beta chains from one sample sequenced in a study of TIL therapy for anti-PD-1-resistant metastatic lung cancer. The immunoSEQ assay was v3. Sequencing was performed with immunoSEQ multiplex PCR; in TCRdb, only in-frame clones are kept and a portion is missing. This table has tens of thousands of clones, around 68% appearing once. Time point here: pre-treatment sample, taken before nivolumab and TIL therapy. The source was blood, collected at baseline. These receptors were obtained from a person aged 25-85 years with non-small cell lung cancer.

This chain connects TRBV4-1 to TRBJ2-1, with 7 bases matching TRBD1. J lost 3 bases, V lost 4 bases, and 6 bases had no gene match. Germline V lookup: CDR1 MGHRA, CDR2 YSYEKL. This CDR3 spans 15 amino acids. The CDR3 is CASSLDRVVYNEQFF. For the CDR3, the DNA is TGCGCCAGCAGCCTCGACAGGGTAGTCTACAATGAGCAGTTCTTC.

The V and J genes are TRBV6-5 and TRBJ2-3, with D unresolved. This CDR3 spans 15 amino acids. Germline assignment: CDR1 MNHEY and CDR2 SVGAGI. V dropped 6 bases and J dropped 0 bases, with 13 bases sitting between them. CDR3 residues: CASSRLRTSTDTQYF. The CDR3 DNA is TGTGCCAGCAGCCGGCTCCGTACTAGCACAGATACGCAGTATTTT.

The genes are TRBV7-9 and TRBJ2-5, with 7 bases fitting TRBD1. J was trimmed by 0 bases and V by 5 bases; bases with no gene match: 9. The CDR3 runs 16 residues. Germline V gene data show CDR1 as SEHNR and CDR2 as FQNEAQ (reference sequence). The CDR3 here is CASSPTGTEYQETQYF. The CDR3 bases are TGTGCCAGCAGCCCAACCGGGACAGAGTACCAAGAGACCCAGTACTTC.

The CDR3 DNA follows: TGTGCCAGCAGCTTAGGGGACAGGTTACGTAGGCAGTACTTC. It is translated as CASSLGDRLRRQYF. V gene TRBV7-8 combines with J gene TRBJ2-7; 8 bases are shared with TRBD1. Trimming removed 1 base from V and 9 bases from J; junction bases left unmatched: 8. Germline V lookup: CDR1 SGHVS, CDR2 FQNEAQ. This CDR3 spans 14 amino acids.

This chain links TRBV2 with TRBJ1-4, with D possibly matching TRBD1 (6 bases). Trimming took off 3 bases at V and 10 bases at J, with 24 bases between the two ends. The germline V gene has CDR1 SNHLY and CDR2 FYNNEI. CDR3 length equals 17 residues. In nucleotides, the CDR3 is TGTGCCAGCAGTGATCGTCGCCCGGGACAAGGGAAGGGAAAACTGTTTTTT. Translating gives CASSDRRPGQGKGKLFF.

The rearrangement joins TRBV4-2 to TRBJ2-5; 10 bases line up with TRBD2. This CDR3 is built from 15 residues. Germline values: CDR1 LGHNA, CDR2 YNFKEQ. Germline trimming cut 1 base from V and 5 bases from J; bases unmatched to any gene: 4. CDR3 sequence (DNA): TGTGCCAGCAGCCAAGGGAGCGGGGGGGCCGAGACCCAGTACTTC. As protein: CASSQGSGGAETQYF.

This clone was seen a handful of times. Here the CDR3 DNA reads TGTGCCAGCCAATCCCGGGGTGCTAGGACTGAAGCTTTCTTT. Protein: CASQSRGARTEAFF. The V call is TRBV2, the J call TRBJ1-1, with no clear D. Germline values: CDR1 SNHLY, CDR2 FYNNEI. Trimming stripped 8 bases from V and 5 bases from J, with 18 bases between. The CDR3 loop spans 14 amino acids. The whole variable domain, filled in from reference TRBV2 and TRBJ1-1, reads EPEVTQTPSHQVTQMGQEVILRCVPISNHLYFYWYRQILGQKVEFLVSFYNNEISEKSEIFDDQFSVERPDGSNFTLKIRSTKLEDSAMYFCASQSRGARTEAFFGQGTRLTVV.

The count of this clone is one. The V call is TRBV9, the J call TRBJ2-5, with 8 bases lining up with TRBD2. The ends lost 1 base at V and 4 bases at J; junction bases unmatched: 6. Germline V gene data show CDR1 as SGDLS and CDR2 as YYNGEE. The CDR3 sequence is 15 residues long. As DNA, the CDR3 is TGTGCCAGCAGCGTAAACGGGGGGGTGTTAGAGACCCAGTACTTC. Residues: CASSVNGGVLETQYF.

This rearrangement joins TRBV5-1 to TRBJ2-5; a possible D gene is TRBD1 (6 bases). The germline gives CDR1 SGHRS, CDR2 YFSETQ. This CDR3 region has 13 residues. The V and J ends lost 4 bases and 2 bases respectively, with 9 bases between them. The CDR3 loop is CASSPDSQETQYF. The CDR3 DNA reads as TGCGCCAGCAGCCCGGACAGTCAAGAGACCCAGTACTTC.

The CDR3 coding sequence is TGTGCCAGCAGCGTAGGAGGGACAGGGATAACTAACTATGGCTACACCTTC. Amino acid sequence: CASSVGGTGITNYGYTF. The J gene is TRBJ1-2, the V gene TRBV9, with 9 nucleotides matching TRBD1. The CDR3 extends over 17 amino acids. V was clipped by 0 bases and J by 0 bases; unmatched bases: 6. Germline V gene data show CDR1 as SGDLS and CDR2 as YYNGEE.

This clone came up a few times. Other DNA sequences in this sample translate to the same CDR3. J is TRBJ1-1 and V is TRBV5-6, with D unclear. Germline CDR1 is SGHDT and CDR2 is YYEEEE. CDR3 length equals 12 residues. V was trimmed by 2 bases and J by 0 bases, leaving 2 bases between them. The CDR3 region is CASSLLNTEAFF. CDR3 nucleotide sequence: TGTGCCAGCAGCTTATTGAACACTGAAGCTTTCTTT. The variable domain in full, completed from reference TRBV5-6 and TRBJ1-1, reads DAGVTQSPTHLIKTRGQQVTLRCSPKSGHDTVSWYQQALGQGPQFIFQYYEEEERQRGNFPDRFSGHQFPNYSSELNVNALLLGDSALYLCASSLLNTEAFFGQGTRLTVV.

The chain recombines TRBV27 with TRBJ1-1; D is ambiguous. The CDR3 is 13 residues long. Trimming shortened V by 6 bases and J by 1 base, and 9 bases separated the two germline ends. The germline gives CDR1 MNHEY, CDR2 SMNVEV (reference sequence). CDR3 coding DNA: TGTGCCAGCAGCTTAATGCGGAACACTGAAGCTTTCTTT. Translating gives CASSLMRNTEAFF.

V and J are TRBV7-6 and TRBJ2-1; D may be TRBD1 (9 bases). V gave up 5 bases and J gave up 7 bases, with 18 bases separating them. The germline gives CDR1 SGHVS, CDR2 FNYEAQ. This CDR3 is 15 amino acids long. The CDR3, as DNA: TGTGCCAGCAGCCCACAGGGGGCTAGCGGGAATGAGCAGTTCTTC. This translates into CASSPQGASGNEQFF.

The genes are TRBV6-1 and TRBJ2-5; no firm D call. This CDR3 region has 12 residues. Per the germline V gene, CDR1 is MNHNS and CDR2 is SASEGT. V shed 6 bases and J shed 3 bases, with 8 bases lying between them. This CDR3 is CASRGIEETQYF. In DNA, the CDR3 is TGTGCCAGCAGGGGCATAGAAGAGACCCAGTACTTC.

The CDR3: CASSKSAGQVSNEQFF. CDR3 nucleotides: TGTGCCAGCAGTAAATCCGCGGGACAGGTCAGCAATGAGCAGTTCTTC. This chain joins TRBV27 and TRBJ2-1, with 8 bases lining up with TRBD1. Germline V gene sequence: CDR1 MNHEY, CDR2 SMNVEV (reference sequence). The ends lost 5 bases at V and 6 bases at J; junction bases unmatched: 12. The CDR3 totals 16 residues.

This clone was seen more than once but under ten times. The chain employs TRBV4-1 and TRBJ1-1; 8 bases are a match to TRBD1. The V gene end was trimmed by 3 bases and the J gene end by 0 bases; junction bases not matched to a gene: 3. The CDR3 has 15 amino acids. From germline, CDR1 is MGHRA and CDR2 YSYEKL. As DNA, the CDR3 is TGCGCCAGCAGCCAGGGACAGGACATGAACACTGAAGCTTTCTTT. The encoded protein is CASSQGQDMNTEAFF.

The chain employs TRBV6-5 and TRBJ2-3, with 9 bases lining up with TRBD2. Germline V gives CDR1 MNHEY, CDR2 SVGAGI. With V trimmed by 2 bases and J by 10 bases, 1 base remained unmatched. This CDR3 is built from 12 residues. The CDR3 coding sequence is TGTGCCAGCAGTTACCGCGGGGGGGCGCAGTATTTT. It translates to CASSYRGGAQYF.

The chain is built from TRBV7-2 and TRBJ1-3; D is undetermined. Germline CDR1 reads SGHTA; CDR2 reads FQGNSA. V shed 5 bases and J shed 11 bases, with 19 bases lying between them. The CDR3 sequence is 14 residues long. CDR3 in amino acids: CASSPQRMSNSIYF. The CDR3 nucleotides are TGTGCCAGCAGCCCGCAAAGAATGAGTAACTCCATATATTTT.

This clone has just one count. This chain uses TRBV5-4 with TRBJ2-3; D could derive from TRBD1 or TRBD2 (6 bases each). Germline V gene sequence: CDR1 SGHNT, CDR2 YYREEE (reference sequence). The CDR3 is 16 residues long. V was clipped by 0 bases and J by 3 bases, with 14 bases between them. For the CDR3, the DNA is TGTGCCAGCAGCTTGGAGGGGGGTCGGGGGACAGATACGCAGTATTTT. It is translated as CASSLEGGRGTDTQYF. The full variable domain, completed using reference TRBV5-4 and TRBJ2-3, is ETGVTQSPTHLIKTRGQQVTLRCSSQSGHNTVSWYQQALGQGPQFIFQYYREEENGRGNFPPRFSGLQFPNYSSELNVNALELDDSALYLCASSLEGGRGTDTQYFGPGTRLTVL.

The rearrangement uses TRBV28 and TRBJ2-3; 9 bases fit TRBD2. CDR3 size: 14 residues. V was pared by 6 bases and J by 8 bases, with 9 bases of the junction left unmatched. Germline CDR1 MDHEN, CDR2 SYDVKM. CDR3 amino acids: CASRLAGAAATQYF. The CDR3 bases are TGTGCCAGCAGGTTAGCGGGGGCTGCCGCTACGCAGTATTTT.

The rearrangement joins TRBV5-1 to TRBJ2-7; D might be TRBD2 (6 bases). CDR1 and CDR2 (germline): SGHRS, YFSETQ. Trimming left V 2 bases short and J 0 bases short, with 12 bases between. CDR3 length: 15 residues. Written as DNA, the CDR3 is TGCGCCAGCAGCTTAAGCCCGGGGGACTCCTACGAGCAGTACTTC. It is translated as CASSLSPGDSYEQYF.

This clone has just a few counts. The chain employs TRBV5-1 and TRBJ2-7, with D hard to call. From germline, CDR1 is SGHRS and CDR2 YFSETQ. With 2 bases removed from V and 1 base from J, the gap between germline ends came to 7 bases. There are 13 residues in the CDR3. Here the CDR3 DNA reads TGCGCCAGCAGCTTCGCCCGGTCCTACGAGCAGTACTTC. Translation gives CASSFARSYEQYF.

The chain is built from TRBV5-1 and TRBJ1-1, with D perhaps matching TRBD1 (6 bases). The CDR3 has 14 amino acids. V lost 4 bases, J lost 2 bases, and 12 bases lay in between. Germline assignment: CDR1 SGHRS and CDR2 YFSETQ. Written as DNA, the CDR3 is TGCGCCAGCAGCATTACAGGGTTAAACACTGAAGCTTTCTTT. As protein: CASSITGLNTEAFF.

This clone was counted ten times or more. The CDR3: CASSSIDKLYEQYF. DNA of the CDR3: TGTGCCAGCAGTTCTATAGACAAACTCTACGAGCAGTACTTC. The rearrangement uses TRBV28 and TRBJ2-7, with D uncertain. Trimming shortened V by 4 bases and J by 3 bases, and 13 bases separated the two germline ends. Germline V gene data show CDR1 as MDHEN and CDR2 as SYDVKM. This CDR3 has 14 amino acids.

The chain has TRBV7-2 and TRBJ1-2; 9 bases fit TRBD1. Per the germline V gene, CDR1 is SGHTA and CDR2 is FQGNSA. The CDR3 is 16 residues long. V was clipped by 1 base and J by 0 bases; unmatched bases: 3. CDR3 DNA sequence: TGTGCCAGCAGCTTAGTGGGGACAGGGTCTAACTATGGCTACACCTTC. Residues: CASSLVGTGSNYGYTF.

This chain connects TRBV28 to TRBJ2-7, with D uncertain. The germline V and J ends were trimmed by 1 base and 0 bases, with 10 bases remaining between them. CDR1 MDHEN and CDR2 SYDVKM come from the germline V gene. This CDR3 has 15 amino acids. The CDR3 sequence is CASSLFAQFSYEQYF. CDR3 nucleotides: TGTGCCAGCAGTTTATTCGCACAATTCTCCTACGAGCAGTACTTC.

As to this clone: Mismatch with germline at one junction end may stem from a read error. V gene TRBV2 combines with J gene TRBJ2-1, with 8 bases matching TRBD2. The CDR3 runs to 14 residues. Germline V lookup: CDR1 SNHLY, CDR2 FYNNEI. The CDR3 bases are TGTGCCAGCAGCGAAGGGACTAGGAATGGTGAGCAGTTCTTC. It is translated as CASSEGTRNGEQFF.